The 12 T cell receptor beta chains reported below all come from one sample, sequenced in a study of CD8+CD57+ T cells in acquired aplastic anemia. Patients included in sequencing had previously demonstrated CD8+CD57+ cell expansion by flow cytometry. Genomic DNA, the template, was used for profiling of the TCR beta VDJ and CDR3. TCRdb reprocessed the reads with MiXCR, giving one entry per CDR3 protein. The table lists about 40,000 distinct CDR3 sequences, approximately 63% of them singletons. The material sequenced was sorted CD4+, CD8+, or CD8+CD57+ T cells (not recorded which) from PBMCs. These receptors were taken from a human donor with aplastic anemia.

The rearrangement joins TRBV29-1 to TRBJ1-2; 9 nucleotides match TRBD1. Looked up from germline, CDR1 is SQVTM and CDR2 is ANQGSEA. Trimming at V came to 4 bases and at J to 10 bases, leaving 10 bases not matched to a gene. The CDR3 covers 13 residues. CDR3 in amino acids: CSVVGTGSPDYTF. The DNA for the CDR3 is TGCAGCGTTGTTGGGACAGGGTCTCCTGACTACACCTTC.

This chain joins TRBV15 and TRBJ2-5; no reliable D call. This CDR3 has 12 residues. V lost 3 bases, J lost 4 bases, and 6 bases lay in between. Germline loops: CDR1 LNHNV, CDR2 YYDKDF (reference sequence). CDR3 protein: CATSSLRETQYF. CDR3 nucleotide sequence: TGTGCCACCAGCAGCTTACGAGAGACCCAGTACTTC.

The chain employs TRBV15 and TRBJ2-5; unclear D gene. The germline CDR1 and CDR2 sequences are LNHNV and YYDKDF (reference sequence). This CDR3 is 12 amino acids long. Trimming cost V 3 bases and J 4 bases, with 6 bases left between them. The CDR3 coding sequence is TGTGCCACCAGCAGCGGCTCAGAGACCCAGTACTTC. Protein: CATSSGSETQYF.

The J gene is TRBJ1-4, the V gene TRBV7-2; D ambiguous. There are 12 residues in the CDR3. Germline CDR1 is SGHTA and CDR2 is FQGNSA. V was pared by 2 bases and J by 8 bases, with 6 bases between. CDR3 DNA: TGTGCCAGCAGCTTAATGGGGGAAAAACTGTTTTTT. Its translation is CASSLMGEKLFF.

Points on this clonotype: Germline and junction disagree at one end, which may indicate a read error. The chain couples TRBV9 to TRBJ2-1; perhaps TRBD2 as D (7 bases). The CDR3 runs 17 residues. Per the germline V gene, CDR1 is SGDLS and CDR2 is YYNGEE. The CDR3 loop reads CASNSGPSAGAGGEQFF. Written as DNA, the CDR3 is TGCGCCAGCAATTCGGGCCCCTCGGCGGGGGCTGGGGGTGAGCAGTTCTTC.

This clonotype was seen repeatedly, ten times or more. This sequence joins TRBV5-8 and TRBJ1-6, with 9 positions matching TRBD1. V lost 4 bases to trimming and J lost 10 bases; unmatched junction nucleotides: 6. Germline V lookup: CDR1 SGHTS, CDR2 YDEGEE. This CDR3 has 14 residues. The chain's CDR3 is CASSAGQGGSPLHF. In DNA, the CDR3 is TGTGCCAGCAGCGCGGGACAGGGAGGCTCACCCCTCCACTTT.

V and J are TRBV2 and TRBJ2-3; D remains ambiguous. This CDR3 has 12 amino acids. Germline lookup yields CDR1 SNHLY and CDR2 FYNNEI. The germline V and J ends were trimmed by 3 bases and 2 bases, with 3 bases remaining between them. The CDR3 region is CASSETTDTQYF. The CDR3 nucleotides read TGTGCCAGCAGTGAGACCACAGATACGCAGTATTTT.

The CDR3 loop reads CSASPTSGGEQFF. DNA for the CDR3: TGCAGTGCTAGCCCCACTAGCGGGGGTGAGCAGTTCTTC. The chain combines TRBV20-1 with TRBJ2-1; 11 bases are a match to TRBD2. This CDR3 comprises 13 residues. CDR1 is DFQATT, CDR2 SNEGSKA, per germline (reference sequence). The V and J ends lost 3 bases and 9 bases, in that order; junction bases with no gene match: 4.

The J gene is TRBJ2-7, the V gene TRBV4-1, with 8 bases lining up with TRBD1. Germline-derived CDR1 and CDR2 are MGHRA and YSYEKL. The CDR3 sequence is 18 residues long. V lost 0 bases to trimming and J lost 0 bases; unmatched junction nucleotides: 10. CDR3 sequence: CASSQEGETGAFSYEQYF. The CDR3 nucleotides read TGCGCCAGCAGCCAAGAGGGAGAGACAGGGGCCTTCTCCTACGAGCAGTACTTC.

The V gene is TRBV20-1, the J gene TRBJ2-7; 9 nucleotides match TRBD1. The CDR3 extends over 13 amino acids. Per the germline V gene, CDR1 is DFQATT and CDR2 is SNEGSKA (reference sequence). Germline trimming cut 2 bases from V and 5 bases from J; bases unmatched to any gene: 4. The CDR3 protein is CSARWDRDHEQYF. CDR3 bases: TGCAGTGCTAGATGGGACAGGGACCACGAGCAGTACTTC.

This rearrangement joins TRBV25-1 to TRBJ2-3; maybe TRBD2 (7 bases). The germline V gene has CDR1 MGHDK and CDR2 SYGVNS. CDR3 length: 15 amino acids. The V end was cut by 3 bases, the J end by 4 bases, with 14 bases between. The DNA of the CDR3 is TGTGCCAGCAGTGATCGAAGGGGGGGAGCAGATACGCAGTATTTT. Its translation: CASSDRRGGADTQYF.

This clonotype was detected many times. The chain has TRBV5-1 and TRBJ1-2; 9 bases align to TRBD1. The V segment lost 0 bases and the J segment 4 bases; nucleotides outside the gene matches: 1. Germline V gives CDR1 SGHRS, CDR2 YFSETQ. CDR3 length: 14 residues. CDR3 in amino acids: CASSLEQGAYGYTF. In nucleotides, the CDR3 is TGCGCCAGCAGCTTGGAACAGGGGGCCTATGGCTACACCTTC.